A selection of T cell receptor beta chains follows, all from one sample in a study of blood T cell repertoires in COVID-19. Data came from immunoSEQ multiplex PCR; TCRdb stores just in-frame clones and leaves some out. The table records a few hundred thousand clones, roughly 89% of them present only once. The sequenced material came from peripheral blood. These receptors came from a man between 60 and 70 years old who had recovered from COVID-19. CDR3s include the opening cysteine and the closing phenylalanine or tryptophan. The D gene is left open where the match is weak. Clone size is given for some rows only: seen once, a few or many times, or a class if the clone is expanded.

j_gene | v_gene | abundance | d_gene | CDR3aa | CDR3nt
TRBJ1-3 | TRBV15 | - | TRBD1 | CATRGGINTIYF | TGTGCCACCAGAGGGGGCATAAACACCATATATTTT
TRBJ1-1 | TRBV6-1 | - | - | CASSDTGRNTEAFF | TGTGCCAGCAGTGATACCGGGAGGAACACTGAAGCTTTCTTT
TRBJ1-1 | TRBV2 | - | - | CASSVTGLDTEAFF | TGTGCCAGCAGTGTTACAGGATTGGACACTGAAGCTTTCTTT
TRBJ2-1 | TRBV7-6 | - | - | CASGRGNLNEQFF | TGTGCCAGCGGCCGGGGAAACCTCAATGAGCAGTTCTTC
TRBJ2-3 | TRBV5-1 | - | TRBD2 | CASSFGLARDTQYF | TGCGCCAGCAGCTTCGGACTAGCGAGAGATACGCAGTATTTT
TRBJ2-1 | TRBV9 | - | TRBD2 | CASSVDPLAGVSNEQFF | TGTGCCAGCAGCGTAGACCCACTAGCGGGAGTTAGCAATGAGCAGTTCTTC
TRBJ2-1 | TRBV5-4 | - | TRBD2 | CASSSLGTNYNEQFF | TGTGCCAGCAGCTCTCTAGGGACTAACTACAATGAGCAGTTCTTC
TRBJ2-7 | TRBV5-1 | - | - | CASSFDKAGYEQYF | TGCGCCAGCAGCTTTGACAAGGCGGGTTACGAGCAGTACTTC
TRBJ2-3 | TRBV3-1/TRBV3-2 | - | TRBD2 | CASSLLLAGDQYF | TGTGCCAGCAGCCTCCTCCTGGCGGGGGATCAGTATTTT
TRBJ1-2 | TRBV6-1 | - | TRBD1 | CASSEGQGAYGYTF | TGTGCCAGCAGTGAGGGACAGGGAGCCTATGGCTACACCTTC
TRBJ1-5 | TRBV30 | - | TRBD1 | CACSLGQVLSYQPQHF | TGTGCCTGCTCCCTGGGACAGGTCCTTAGTTATCAGCCCCAGCATTTT
TRBJ1-4 | TRBV6-5 | - | TRBD1 | CASSYLGTGDRKLFF | TGTGCCAGCAGTTACTTGGGGACAGGGGACAGAAAACTGTTTTTT
TRBJ2-7 | TRBV5-1 | - | TRBD1 | CASSPGQGHEQYF | TGCGCCAGCAGCCCGGGACAGGGCCACGAGCAGTACTTC
TRBJ2-3 | TRBV9 | - | TRBD1 | CASSAGTGSSTDTQYF | TGTGCCAGCAGCGCGGGGACAGGCAGTAGCACAGATACGCAGTATTTT
TRBJ1-2 | TRBV19 | - | TRBD1 | CASSGRQGSYGYTF | TGTGCCAGTAGTGGCCGACAGGGGTCCTATGGCTACACCTTC
TRBJ2-1 | TRBV7-2 | - | TRBD2 | CASSFGGADNEQFF | TGTGCCAGCAGCTTCGGGGGGGCGGACAATGAGCAGTTCTTC
TRBJ1-6 | TRBV20-1 | once | - | CSASLGQSSYNSPLHF | TGCAGTGCTAGTCTTGGACAGAGCTCCTATAATTCACCCCTCCACTTT
TRBJ2-1 | TRBV15 | - | TRBD1 | CATSRGTGTGGNEQFF | TGTGCCACCAGCAGGGGAACCGGGACAGGGGGGAATGAGCAGTTCTTC
TRBJ2-7 | TRBV28 | - | TRBD2 | CASSLGVLAVSYEQYF | TGTGCCAGCAGTTTGGGGGTGCTAGCGGTCTCCTACGAGCAGTACTTC
TRBJ2-3 | TRBV14 | - | - | CASSWLADTQYF | TGTGCCAGCAGTTGGCTAGCAGATACGCAGTATTTT